A single sample gave rise to the 26 T cell receptor beta chains below, sequenced in a study of blood T cell repertoires in COVID-19. Assay used: immunoSEQ multiplex PCR; TCRdb lists only in-frame clones, some missing. The table records hundreds of thousands of clones, about 88% of them present only once. The specimen sequenced was peripheral blood. These receptors originate from a woman aged 55 to 70 with acute or convalescent COVID-19.

The rearrangement uses TRBV20-1 and TRBJ1-2; 7 bases agree with TRBD1. Germline V gene sequence: CDR1 DFQATT, CDR2 SNEGSKA (reference sequence). This CDR3 has 14 amino acids. Germline trimming cut 3 bases from V and 2 bases from J; bases unmatched to any gene: 6. The CDR3 bases are TGCAGTGCTAGTGAAGGGGGCCTCAACTATGGCTACACCTTC. Its protein is CSASEGGLNYGYTF.

The chain is built from TRBV5-4 and TRBJ1-5, with 8 nucleotides matching TRBD1. Losses at the gene ends were 1 base for V and 2 bases for J; bases not matched to a gene: 5. The V gene's germline CDR1 is SGHNT and CDR2 YYREEE (reference sequence). This CDR3 region has 16 residues. This chain's CDR3 is CASSLQGAGGNQPQHF. The CDR3 nucleotides read TGTGCCAGCAGCTTGCAGGGGGCTGGGGGCAATCAGCCCCAGCATTTT.

This clone was recorded once. The chain uses TRBV6-2 or TRBV6-3 and TRBJ1-2, with D unresolved. Looked up from germline, CDR1 is MNHEY and CDR2 is SVGEGT. This CDR3 contains 12 residues. The germline V and J ends were trimmed by 3 bases and 2 bases, with 4 bases remaining between them. The CDR3 region is CASSYTNYGYTF. CDR3 coding DNA: TGTGCCAGCAGTTATACAAACTATGGCTACACCTTC.

This chain joins TRBV29-1 and TRBJ2-1; D gene ambiguous. The length of the CDR3 is 11 residues. Germline V gives CDR1 SQVTM, CDR2 ANQGSEA. The ends were cut back, 7 bases at V and 8 bases at J, with 12 bases in the middle. This CDR3 reads CSAEQADEQFF. DNA of the CDR3: TGCAGCGCCGAGCAGGCTGATGAGCAGTTCTTC.

The chain uses TRBV19 and TRBJ2-5; 7 bases fit TRBD1. This CDR3 has 17 amino acids. Looked up from germline, CDR1 is LNHDA and CDR2 is SQIVND (reference sequence). V shed 3 bases, J shed 2 bases, and the junction held 12 bases outside the gene matches. The CDR3 sequence: CASSMVRGPNGQETQYF. The CDR3 DNA is TGTGCCAGTAGTATGGTGAGGGGGCCCAACGGGCAAGAGACCCAGTACTTC.

The chain has TRBV5-4 and TRBJ2-7; 8 bases align to TRBD2. This CDR3 is 16 amino acids long. Per the germline V gene, CDR1 is SGHNT and CDR2 is YYREEE (reference sequence). After removal of 4 bases from V and 3 bases from J, the junction contained 12 bases not matched to a gene. DNA of the CDR3: TGTGCCAGCAGCCTCCAGCCGAGCGGGGGACTCTACGAGCAGTACTTC. As protein: CASSLQPSGGLYEQYF. The full variable domain, rest sourced from reference TRBV5-4 and TRBJ2-7, is ETGVTQSPTHLIKTRGQQVTLRCSSQSGHNTVSWYQQALGQGPQFIFQYYREEENGRGNFPPRFSGLQFPNYSSELNVNALELDDSALYLCASSLQPSGGLYEQYFGPGTRLTVT.

The rearrangement joins TRBV18 to TRBJ2-2; no reliable D call. The germline V gene has CDR1 KGHSH and CDR2 LQKENI. The length of the CDR3 is 17 residues. Trimming pared 3 bases from V and 6 bases from J, leaving 20 bases between. This CDR3 is CASSPEVVSLRAGELFF. The CDR3 DNA follows: TGTGCCAGCTCACCCGAGGTGGTGAGCCTCCGGGCCGGGGAGCTGTTTTTT.

The gene calls are TRBV5-5 and TRBJ1-3; 10 positions agree with TRBD1. Germline CDR1 is SGHKS and CDR2 is YYEKEE (reference sequence). The CDR3 loop spans 17 amino acids. V lost 1 base to trimming and J lost 0 bases; unmatched junction nucleotides: 4. The CDR3 reads CASSLRDRGHSGNTIYF. CDR3 sequence (DNA): TGTGCCAGCAGCTTGAGGGACAGGGGCCACTCTGGAAACACCATATATTTT.

CDR3 sequence: CASSLGTPSTDTQYF. CDR3 coding DNA: TGTGCCAGCAGCTTGGGTACTCCTAGCACAGATACGCAGTATTTT. The chain joins TRBV5-8 to TRBJ2-3; no firm D call. The V and J ends lost 0 bases and 0 bases respectively, with 8 bases between them. The CDR3 covers 15 residues. The germline gives CDR1 SGHTS, CDR2 YDEGEE.

V and J are TRBV6-5 and TRBJ1-1; D gene uncertain. The ends were cut back, 7 bases at V and 0 bases at J, with 9 bases in the middle. The CDR3 covers 13 residues. Germline CDR1 and CDR2: MNHEY and SVGAGI. The CDR3, as DNA: TGTGCCAGCACTCAGGCCATGAACACTGAAGCTTTCTTT. The encoded protein is CASTQAMNTEAFF.

This clone was seen a few times. The chain is built from TRBV19 and TRBJ1-6; no clear D. V was pared by 6 bases and J by 5 bases, with 5 bases between. CDR1 LNHDA and CDR2 SQIVND come from the germline V gene (reference sequence). This CDR3 spans 12 amino acids. The CDR3 protein is CASRENNSPLHF. The CDR3 nucleotides are TGTGCCAGTAGGGAGAATAATTCACCCCTCCACTTT.

The sample holds a few counts of this clone. V usage is TRBV5-6 and J usage is TRBJ1-1, with 8 bases aligning to TRBD1. The CDR3 runs 18 residues. Germline V gives CDR1 SGHDT, CDR2 YYEEEE. With V trimmed by 3 bases and J by 5 bases, 18 bases remained unmatched. The CDR3 DNA reads as TGTGCCAGCAGCTCGACACGAAGGACAGGGTCCGGCGGGACTGAAGCTTTCTTT. Amino acids: CASSSTRRTGSGGTEAFF.

The chain combines TRBV27 with TRBJ1-6, with D possibly being TRBD1 (5 bases). The length of the CDR3 is 14 residues. V was pared by 0 bases and J by 10 bases, with 10 bases between. CDR1 and CDR2 (germline): MNHEY, SMNVEV (reference sequence). DNA for the CDR3: TGTGCCAGCAGTTTATCGGGGCTCGGGTCACCCCTCCACTTT. It specifies CASSLSGLGSPLHF.

J is TRBJ2-3 and V is TRBV7-3, with a weak D call TRBD1 (6 bases). The V gene lost 6 bases and the J gene lost 0 bases, with 13 bases spanning the gap. The CDR3 covers 15 residues. Germline loops: CDR1 SGHTA, CDR2 FQGTGA. CDR3 region: CASRTTGASTDTQYF. In DNA form, the CDR3 reads TGTGCCAGCAGGACGACAGGAGCTAGCACAGATACGCAGTATTTT.

V and J are TRBV11-2 and TRBJ2-4; 7 nucleotides match TRBD2. This CDR3 spans 16 amino acids. The germline V gene encodes CDR1 SGHAT and CDR2 FQNNGV. V gave up 5 bases and J gave up 3 bases; unmatched junction bases: 10. The CDR3 loop is CASSPGLGINKNIQYF. The CDR3 DNA sequence: TGTGCCAGCAGCCCCGGACTAGGTATTAACAAAAACATTCAGTACTTC.

The chain is built from TRBV5-1 and TRBJ2-2; D is unclear. The germline V gene has CDR1 SGHRS and CDR2 YFSETQ. The V gene lost 0 bases and the J gene lost 2 bases, with 11 bases spanning the gap. This CDR3 comprises 16 residues. The CDR3, as DNA: TGCGCCAGCAGCTTGGTTACCCTAATCAACACCGGGGAGCTGTTTTTT. Translation: CASSLVTLINTGELFF.

The chain carries TRBV18 and TRBJ2-7; D not resolved. The V gene's germline CDR1 is KGHSH and CDR2 LQKENI. This CDR3 is 14 amino acids long. Trimming pared 3 bases from V and 3 bases from J, leaving 12 bases between. The CDR3: CASSPVQTYYEQYF. The CDR3 DNA reads TGTGCCAGCTCACCGGTGCAGACATACTACGAGCAGTACTTC.

The V gene is TRBV30, the J gene TRBJ2-7; the D is unclear. Germline assignment: CDR1 GTSNPN and CDR2 SVGIG (reference sequence). Trimming took off 2 bases at V and 4 bases at J, with 9 bases between the two ends. The CDR3 runs 12 residues. CDR3: CAWSTDLYEQYF. DNA for the CDR3: TGTGCCTGGAGTACAGACCTATACGAGCAGTACTTC.

J is TRBJ2-3 and V is TRBV7-3, with a weak D call TRBD1 (6 bases). Germline values: CDR1 SGHTA, CDR2 FQGTGA. The germline V and J ends were trimmed by 2 bases and 1 base, with 13 bases remaining between them. This CDR3 contains 16 residues. The CDR3 coding sequence is TGTGCCAGCAGCTTAGAGTGGCAGGGGCGCACAGATACGCAGTATTTT. Its protein product is CASSLEWQGRTDTQYF. The full variable domain, completed using reference TRBV7-3 and TRBJ2-3, is GAGVSQTPSNKVTEKGKYVELRCDPISGHTALYWYRQSLGQGPEFLIYFQGTGAADDSGLPNDRFFAVRPEGSVSTLKIQRTERGDSAVYLCASSLEWQGRTDTQYFGPGTRLTVL.

This chain joins TRBV7-8 and TRBJ1-1; D may be TRBD1 (6 bases). Deletions cut 5 bases from V and 5 bases from J, with 18 bases between. The germline CDR1 and CDR2 sequences are SGHVS and FQNEAQ. The CDR3 runs 15 residues. In DNA, the CDR3 is TGTGCCAGCAGCCTGAGACGGGCGACAGGAACTGAAGCTTTCTTT. It codes for CASSLRRATGTEAFF.

This clone was found a few times. The chain carries TRBV7-9 and TRBJ1-5; D call uncertain. The CDR3 consists of 12 residues. The germline V gene has CDR1 SEHNR and CDR2 FQNEAQ (reference sequence). Trimming removed 1 base at V and 7 bases at J, with 5 bases between. The CDR3 here is CASSLEHQPQHF. DNA for the CDR3: TGTGCCAGCAGCTTAGAACACCAGCCCCAGCATTTT.

The chain is built from TRBV7-2 and TRBJ1-5, with no clear D. The CDR3 extends over 14 amino acids. V dropped 5 bases and J dropped 5 bases, with 13 bases sitting between them. Per germline, CDR1 SGHTA and CDR2 FQGNSA. CDR3 protein: CASSAGLRDQPQHF. The CDR3 nucleotides read TGTGCCAGCAGCGCCGGGTTGAGGGATCAGCCCCAGCATTTT.

The V gene is TRBV6-5, the J gene TRBJ1-3; D is unresolved. The germline CDR1 and CDR2 sequences are MNHEY and SVGAGI. The CDR3 is 14 amino acids. The V end lost 2 bases, the J end lost 1 base, and 6 bases lay between the germline ends. The CDR3, as DNA: TGTGCCAGCAGTTACATCGGGTCTGGAAACACCATATATTTT. It encodes CASSYIGSGNTIYF.

The gene calls are TRBV6-6 and TRBJ1-4, with TRBD1 identical over 8 bases. The trim removed 4 bases at V and 8 bases at J, leaving 0 bases unmatched. Germline V gene sequence: CDR1 MNHNY, CDR2 SVGAGI (reference sequence). The CDR3 extends over 12 amino acids. The CDR3 bases are TGTGCCAGCAGTTGGGACAGGGAAAAACTGTTTTTT. It is translated as CASSWDREKLFF.

The sample holds one count of this clone. The gene calls are TRBV3-1 (or the pseudogene TRBV3-2) and TRBJ2-7; TRBD2 matches 8 bases. CDR3 size: 15 residues. V gave up 5 bases and J gave up 4 bases; unmatched junction bases: 10. Germline assignment: CDR1 LGHDT and CDR2 YNNKEL (reference sequence). The CDR3 is CASSGGGGLGYEQYF. The CDR3 nucleotides read TGTGCCAGCAGCGGGGGAGGGGGACTAGGGTACGAGCAGTACTTC.

The CDR3 DNA reads TGTGCCAGCAGTTTAATCGAGGACGGGGGCTACGAGCAGTACTTC. Residues: CASSLIEDGGYEQYF. The gene calls are TRBV28 and TRBJ2-7; the D gene is possibly TRBD2 (6 bases). Germline CDR1 reads MDHEN; CDR2 reads SYDVKM. This CDR3 contains 15 residues. Trimming took off 2 bases at V and 3 bases at J, with 14 bases between the two ends.